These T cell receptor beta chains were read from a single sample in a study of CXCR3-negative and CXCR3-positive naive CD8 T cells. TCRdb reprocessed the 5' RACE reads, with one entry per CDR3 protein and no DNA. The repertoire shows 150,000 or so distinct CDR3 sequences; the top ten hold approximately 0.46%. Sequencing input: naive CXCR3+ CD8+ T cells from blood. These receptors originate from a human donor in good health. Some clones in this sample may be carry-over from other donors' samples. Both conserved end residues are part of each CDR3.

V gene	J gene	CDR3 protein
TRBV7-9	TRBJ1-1	CASSLGDRGDTEAFF
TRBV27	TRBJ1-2	CASSPARTGLGYGYTF
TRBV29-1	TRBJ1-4	CSVGTSEKLFF
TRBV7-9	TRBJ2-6	CASSAAANVLTF
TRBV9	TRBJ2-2	CASSVATGQLTGELFF
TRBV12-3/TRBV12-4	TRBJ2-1	CASSHNSGGSYNEQFF
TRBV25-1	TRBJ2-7	CASSGWGEQYF
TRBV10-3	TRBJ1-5	CAISESSGSGQPQHF
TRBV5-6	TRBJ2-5	CASSLGDPWGETQYF
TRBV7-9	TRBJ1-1	CASSLGAPVLAEAFF
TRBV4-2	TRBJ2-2	CASSPLFRVAGGSANTGELFF
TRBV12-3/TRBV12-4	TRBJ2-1	CATTRASGGYDEQFF
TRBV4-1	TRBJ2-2	CASSQGPGTTGELFF
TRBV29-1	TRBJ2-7	CSVPGPNYEQYF
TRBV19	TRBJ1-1	CASSIDRSGRMNTEAFF
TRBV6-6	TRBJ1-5	CASSYLQGPQENNQLQHF
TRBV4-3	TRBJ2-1	CASSQSRTLGNEQFF
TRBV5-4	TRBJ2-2	CASTPGGQGAGELFF